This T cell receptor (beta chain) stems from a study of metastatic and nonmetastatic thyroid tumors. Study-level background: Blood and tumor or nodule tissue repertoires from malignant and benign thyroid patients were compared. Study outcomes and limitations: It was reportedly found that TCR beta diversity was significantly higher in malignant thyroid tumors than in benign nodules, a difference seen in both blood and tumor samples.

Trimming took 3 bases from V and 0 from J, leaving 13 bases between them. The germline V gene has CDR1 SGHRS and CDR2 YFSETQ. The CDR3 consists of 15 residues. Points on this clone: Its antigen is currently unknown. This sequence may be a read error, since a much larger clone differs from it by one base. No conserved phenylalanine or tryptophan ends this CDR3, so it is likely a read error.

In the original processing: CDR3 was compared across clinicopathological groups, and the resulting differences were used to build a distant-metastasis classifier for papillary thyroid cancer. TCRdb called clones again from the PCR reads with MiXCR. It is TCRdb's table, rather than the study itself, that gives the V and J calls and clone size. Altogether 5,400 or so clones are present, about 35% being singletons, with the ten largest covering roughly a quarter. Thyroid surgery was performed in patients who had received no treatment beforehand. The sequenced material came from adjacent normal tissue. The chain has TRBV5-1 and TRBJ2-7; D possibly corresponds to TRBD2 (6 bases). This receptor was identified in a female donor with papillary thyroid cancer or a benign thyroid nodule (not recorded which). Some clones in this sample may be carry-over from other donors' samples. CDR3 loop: CASSSGLTSSYEQYL. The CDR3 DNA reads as TGCGCCAGCAGCTCGGGACTGACGAGCTCCTACGAGCAGTACCTC.